The clone carrying this TCR beta chain occurred once. This record belongs to a study of blood T cell repertoires in COVID-19. Individuals drawn from about two dozen US areas were roughly 18 to 95 years old. Clinical history as reported by participants underpinned cohort assignment. Recovery meant two consecutive negative NP/OP PCR tests, professional clearance, or resolved symptoms. In germline, CDR1 is SGDLS, CDR2 YYNGEE. The germline V and J ends were trimmed by 0 bases and 5 bases, with 8 bases remaining between them. The CDR3 sequence is 14 residues long. TCRdb keeps only in-frame clones here, not all; method: immunoSEQ multiplex PCR. This sample has 150,000 to 200,000 clones, with approximately 80% found just once.

The chain links TRBV9 to TRBJ2-2; D unclear. The clonotype was recovered from a woman aged 55-70 years who had recovered from COVID-19. Sequences were obtained from PBMCs or T cells enriched from blood (not recorded which). The DNA of the CDR3 is TGTGCCAGCAGCGTAGTTCAGGCAACCGGGGAGCTGTTTTTT. It yields the protein CASSVVQATGELFF.